Listed below are T cell receptor beta chains from one sample, sequenced in a study of regulatory T cells in long-lasting Graves disease. TCRdb processed the multiplex PCR reads anew with MiXCR; each CDR3 protein has one entry. There are 620,000 or so distinct CDR3 sequences in the sample; around 17% occur only once, and around 19% lies in the top ten. The same sample was also used in a study of T cells in Graves' hyperthyroidism and ophthalmopathy.

Sequencing was performed on peripheral blood mononuclear cells (PBMCs), taken at new diagnosis, from a patient treated with antithyroid drugs. The receptors stem from a woman aged 30 to 39 with Graves disease. CDR3s include the opening cysteine and the closing phenylalanine or tryptophan. D genes are given only for firm matches. Size is omitted from some rows. Given values are once, few, many or a class for expanded clones.

D gene: -; J gene: TRBJ1-5; V gene: TRBV5-5; clone size: -; CDR3 length: 16; CDR3 DNA: TGTGCCAGCAGTCCGGAGGTAGAGGGAGGGGATCAGCCCCAGCATTTT; CDR3 protein: CASSPEVEGGDQPQHF
D gene: -; J gene: TRBJ1-6; V gene: TRBV7-2; clone size: few; CDR3 length: 15; CDR3 DNA: TGTGCCAGCAGCTTAGGGGTTATTATAGATTCACCCCTCCACTTT; CDR3 protein: CASSLGVIIDSPLHF
D gene: TRBD1; J gene: TRBJ1-2; V gene: TRBV28; clone size: many; CDR3 length: 13; CDR3 DNA: TGTGCCAGCAGATGGACAGGGTGGGGCGGCTACACCTTC; CDR3 protein: CASRWTGWGGYTF
D gene: -; J gene: TRBJ1-6; V gene: TRBV7-8; clone size: -; CDR3 length: 14; CDR3 DNA: TGTGCCAGCAGCCCGACGGCTTCGGGGTCACCCCTCCACTTT; CDR3 protein: CASSPTASGSPLHF
D gene: -; J gene: TRBJ1-4; V gene: TRBV12-3/TRBV12-4; clone size: -; CDR3 length: 11; CDR3 DNA: TGTGCCAGCAGTCCCAAGAGTAAACTGTTTTTT; CDR3 protein: CASSPKSKLFF
D gene: TRBD2; J gene: TRBJ2-1; V gene: TRBV9; clone size: -; CDR3 length: 15; CDR3 DNA: TGTGCCCTATCGGGAAGCGGGGGTGGGTTCAATGAGCAGTTCTTC; CDR3 protein: CALSGSGGGFNEQFF
D gene: TRBD1; J gene: TRBJ2-4; V gene: TRBV15; clone size: -; CDR3 length: 17; CDR3 DNA: TGTGCCACCAGCAGAGGGGACAGCCAGCTAGCCAAAAACATTCAGTACTTC; CDR3 protein: CATSRGDSQLAKNIQYF
D gene: -; J gene: TRBJ1-1; V gene: TRBV15; clone size: many; CDR3 length: 14; CDR3 DNA: TGTGCCACCAGCAAGGCAGGGTCCTACACTGAAGCTTTCTTT; CDR3 protein: CATSKAGSYTEAFF
D gene: TRBD1; J gene: TRBJ1-4; V gene: TRBV28; clone size: -; CDR3 length: 15; CDR3 DNA: TGTGCCAGCAGCGCCGGGACAGGGGCAGGGGAAAAACTGTTTTTT; CDR3 protein: CASSAGTGAGEKLFF
D gene: -; J gene: TRBJ2-3; V gene: TRBV28; clone size: many; CDR3 length: 13; CDR3 DNA: TGTGCCAGCAGCGGGAAGGGCACAGATACGCAGTATTTT; CDR3 protein: CASSGKGTDTQYF
D gene: -; J gene: TRBJ2-1; V gene: TRBV19; clone size: -; CDR3 length: 15; CDR3 DNA: TGTGCCAGTAGGGACCCCATCGGGGTTTACAATGAGCAGTTCTTC; CDR3 protein: CASRDPIGVYNEQFF
D gene: -; J gene: TRBJ2-3; V gene: TRBV30; clone size: once; CDR3 length: 14; CDR3 DNA: TGTGCCCGGAGTAGGTACGGGGGGCGCGGTACGCAGTATTTT; CDR3 protein: CARSRYGGRGTQYF
D gene: -; J gene: TRBJ2-3; V gene: TRBV5-1; clone size: -; CDR3 length: 15; CDR3 DNA: TGCGCCAGCAGCCTACAGGGCCCAGGCACGAATACGCAGTATTTT; CDR3 protein: CASSLQGPGTNTQYF
D gene: TRBD2; J gene: TRBJ2-7; V gene: TRBV12-3/TRBV12-4; clone size: many; CDR3 length: 13; CDR3 DNA: TGTGCCAGCAGTTTAGCGCGGGAGAGGGAGCAGTACTTC; CDR3 protein: CASSLAREREQYF
D gene: -; J gene: TRBJ1-5; V gene: TRBV24-1; clone size: many; CDR3 length: 16; CDR3 DNA: TGTGCCACCAGTGATTTGTATCGTTGGGGGGATCAGCCCCAGCATTTT; CDR3 protein: CATSDLYRWGDQPQHF
D gene: TRBD2; J gene: TRBJ2-4; V gene: TRBV3-1; clone size: -; CDR3 length: 19; CDR3 DNA: TGTGCCAGCAGCCAACATGCTAGCGGTGGGAGCCTAGCCAAAAACATTCAGTACTTC; CDR3 protein: CASSQHASGGSLAKNIQYF
D gene: -; J gene: TRBJ2-7; V gene: TRBV12-5; clone size: -; CDR3 length: 16; CDR3 DNA: TGTGCTAGTGGCTCAATCTGGACAGAGGCCCCCTACGAGCAGTACTTC; CDR3 protein: CASGSIWTEAPYEQYF
D gene: -; J gene: TRBJ2-2; V gene: TRBV4-1; clone size: -; CDR3 length: 15; CDR3 DNA: TGCGCCACCTCATATTCCGGGACCTTGGCCGGGGAGCTGTTTTTT; CDR3 protein: CATSYSGTLAGELFF
D gene: TRBD1; J gene: TRBJ1-1; V gene: TRBV20-1; clone size: many; CDR3 length: 16; CDR3 DNA: TGCAGTGTGCCGACAGGGGGCGCGTCGATTGCCACTGAAGCTTTCTTT; CDR3 protein: CSVPTGGASIATEAFF
D gene: -; J gene: TRBJ1-2; V gene: TRBV30; clone size: many; CDR3 length: 12; CDR3 DNA: TGTGCCTGGAGTGTTTTCAGGGTCGGCTACACCTTC; CDR3 protein: CAWSVFRVGYTF
D gene: TRBD2; J gene: TRBJ2-1; V gene: TRBV4-1; clone size: -; CDR3 length: 15; CDR3 DNA: TGCGCCAGCAGCCAAGTCGCGGGGGGATACAATGAGCAGTTCTTC; CDR3 protein: CASSQVAGGYNEQFF
D gene: TRBD1; J gene: TRBJ1-3; V gene: TRBV13; clone size: -; CDR3 length: 15; CDR3 DNA: TGTGCCAGCAGCCGGGGACAGACCTCAGGAAACACCATATATTTT; CDR3 protein: CASSRGQTSGNTIYF
D gene: -; J gene: TRBJ2-1; V gene: TRBV9; clone size: many; CDR3 length: 17; CDR3 DNA: TGTGCCAGCAGCGCCGACTCGGGGGTTCGAGGCTACAATGAGCAGTTCTTC; CDR3 protein: CASSADSGVRGYNEQFF
D gene: TRBD2; J gene: TRBJ2-7; V gene: TRBV27; clone size: many; CDR3 length: 12; CDR3 DNA: TGTGCCAGCGGACTAGCTCCATACGAGCAGTACTTC; CDR3 protein: CASGLAPYEQYF
D gene: TRBD2; J gene: TRBJ2-3; V gene: TRBV27; clone size: -; CDR3 length: 16; CDR3 DNA: TGTGCCAGCAGTTCCCAGCGGGGGGCTAGTACAGATACGCAGTATTTT; CDR3 protein: CASSSQRGASTDTQYF
D gene: -; J gene: TRBJ2-3; V gene: TRBV11-1; clone size: many; CDR3 length: 12; CDR3 DNA: TGTGCCAGCAGCTTGCATAAGGATACGCAGTATTTT; CDR3 protein: CASSLHKDTQYF
D gene: -; J gene: TRBJ2-1; V gene: TRBV20-1; clone size: many; CDR3 length: 15; CDR3 DNA: TGCAGTGCTAGCGACGCGAGGGCGGCAGGGGATGAGCAGTTCTTC; CDR3 protein: CSASDARAAGDEQFF
D gene: -; J gene: TRBJ1-5; V gene: TRBV6-1; clone size: many; CDR3 length: 14; CDR3 DNA: TGTGCCAGCGGTAAAGGGGTAGTAAGTCAGCCCCAGCATTTT; CDR3 protein: CASGKGVVSQPQHF
D gene: TRBD2; J gene: TRBJ2-7; V gene: TRBV15; clone size: -; CDR3 length: 16; CDR3 DNA: TGTGCCACCAGCAGAGATCGGTCGGCGGGGGCCTACGAGCAGTACTTC; CDR3 protein: CATSRDRSAGAYEQYF
D gene: -; J gene: TRBJ2-1; V gene: TRBV7-2; clone size: -; CDR3 length: 14; CDR3 DNA: TGTGCCAGCAGCTTTCCGGACTCATCCTACGAGCAGTTCTTC; CDR3 protein: CASSFPDSSYEQFF
D gene: -; J gene: TRBJ2-1; V gene: TRBV7-2; clone size: -; CDR3 length: 19; CDR3 DNA: TGTGCCAGCAGCTCGAGACGGACCTTGAGGACTTGGAGCCTCAATGAGCAGTTCTTC; CDR3 protein: CASSSRRTLRTWSLNEQFF
D gene: -; J gene: TRBJ2-4; V gene: TRBV3-1; clone size: few; CDR3 length: 14; CDR3 DNA: TGTGCCAGCAGCCAAGACCTGGGAGCGGTCATTCAGTACTTC; CDR3 protein: CASSQDLGAVIQYF
D gene: TRBD2; J gene: TRBJ2-3; V gene: TRBV6-2/TRBV6-3; clone size: few; CDR3 length: 13; CDR3 DNA: TGTGCCTCCCCGGGAGGGATCGCAGATACGCAGTATTTT; CDR3 protein: CASPGGIADTQYF
D gene: TRBD1; J gene: TRBJ1-5; V gene: TRBV20-1; clone size: once; CDR3 length: 16; CDR3 DNA: TGCAGTGCTAAAGTCCCCGGGACAGGGTATAATCAGCCCCAGCATTTT; CDR3 protein: CSAKVPGTGYNQPQHF
D gene: TRBD1; J gene: TRBJ1-4; V gene: TRBV15; clone size: many; CDR3 length: 17; CDR3 DNA: TGTGCCACCAGCAGAGAATACTTCAGGGGGGCTCGTGAAAAACTGTTTTTT; CDR3 protein: CATSREYFRGAREKLFF
D gene: -; J gene: TRBJ1-5; V gene: TRBV6-9; clone size: -; CDR3 length: 15; CDR3 DNA: TGTGCCAGCAGTTACTCTTCCTCTCGGGGCCAGCCCCAGCATTTT; CDR3 protein: CASSYSSSRGQPQHF
D gene: TRBD2; J gene: TRBJ2-7; V gene: TRBV6-1; clone size: -; CDR3 length: 18; CDR3 DNA: TGTGTCAGCAGAAGGACTAGCGGGAGGGCCGTAGGTCTTTGGGAGCAGTACTTC; CDR3 protein: CVSRRTSGRAVGLWEQYF
D gene: -; J gene: TRBJ1-1; V gene: TRBV29-1; clone size: many; CDR3 length: 14; CDR3 DNA: TGCAGCGTTGTAATACAGGGCGAGGGCACTGAAGCTTTCTTT; CDR3 protein: CSVVIQGEGTEAFF
D gene: -; J gene: TRBJ2-5; V gene: TRBV28; clone size: many; CDR3 length: 10; CDR3 DNA: TGTGCCAGCGGCCTCGAGACCCAGTACTTC; CDR3 protein: CASGLETQYF
D gene: -; J gene: TRBJ2-7; V gene: TRBV11-1; clone size: many; CDR3 length: 14; CDR3 DNA: TGTGCCAGCAGCCGCCCCACGATGTTGGGCGAGCAGTACTTC; CDR3 protein: CASSRPTMLGEQYF
D gene: TRBD2; J gene: TRBJ2-1; V gene: TRBV24-1; clone size: -; CDR3 length: 16; CDR3 DNA: TGTGCCACCAGTGCCCCGCTAGCGGGAACCCACAATGAGCAGTTCTTC; CDR3 protein: CATSAPLAGTHNEQFF
D gene: -; J gene: TRBJ1-1; V gene: TRBV7-9; clone size: many; CDR3 length: 14; CDR3 DNA: TGTGCCAGCAGCCACGCCTGGTCCGGCTGGAAAGCTTTCTTT; CDR3 protein: CASSHAWSGWKAFF
D gene: TRBD2; J gene: TRBJ2-2; V gene: TRBV28; clone size: many; CDR3 length: 16; CDR3 DNA: TGTGCCAGCACCGCGGGACTAGCGGCGAACACCGGGGAGCTGTTTTTT; CDR3 protein: CASTAGLAANTGELFF
D gene: -; J gene: TRBJ1-3; V gene: TRBV4-1; clone size: -; CDR3 length: 16; CDR3 DNA: TGCGCCAGCAGCCAACCAACCGCCGGTACTGGAAACACCATATATTTT; CDR3 protein: CASSQPTAGTGNTIYF
D gene: -; J gene: TRBJ1-1; V gene: TRBV29-1; clone size: few; CDR3 length: 13; CDR3 DNA: TGCAGCGTCCTACGGGCTTTCAACACTGAAGCTTTCTTT; CDR3 protein: CSVLRAFNTEAFF
D gene: -; J gene: TRBJ2-1; V gene: TRBV7-2; clone size: -; CDR3 length: 16; CDR3 DNA: TGTGCCAGCAGCGCCTATTTGAGGGGCGAGAATAGCGAGCAGTTCTTC; CDR3 protein: CASSAYLRGENSEQFF
D gene: TRBD1; J gene: TRBJ1-4; V gene: TRBV6-1; clone size: many; CDR3 length: 16; CDR3 DNA: TGTGCCAGCAGGAGAGGTACAGGGGATTACAATGAAAAACTGTTTTTT; CDR3 protein: CASRRGTGDYNEKLFF
D gene: -; J gene: TRBJ1-2; V gene: TRBV29-1; clone size: many; CDR3 length: 12; CDR3 DNA: TGCAGCGTTGAGGACGGAAACTATGGCTACACCTTC; CDR3 protein: CSVEDGNYGYTF
D gene: -; J gene: TRBJ1-2; V gene: TRBV28; clone size: many; CDR3 length: 16; CDR3 DNA: TGTGCCAGCAGCCCCGGGGGAGCAGGGAGGGCCTATGGCTACACCTTC; CDR3 protein: CASSPGGAGRAYGYTF
D gene: -; J gene: TRBJ1-1; V gene: TRBV2; clone size: many; CDR3 length: 13; CDR3 DNA: TGTGCCAGCAGTGAATCCAAATTGGCTGAAGCTTTCTTT; CDR3 protein: CASSESKLAEAFF
D gene: TRBD1; J gene: TRBJ1-2; V gene: TRBV12-3/TRBV12-4; clone size: many; CDR3 length: 15; CDR3 DNA: TGTGCCAGCAGCCCCGACAGGGCGGGGGCCTATGGCTACACCTTC; CDR3 protein: CASSPDRAGAYGYTF
D gene: -; J gene: TRBJ1-3; V gene: TRBV10-2; clone size: few; CDR3 length: 16; CDR3 DNA: TGCGCCAGCACGCGAGGGAGCGACGACTCTGGAAACACCATATATTTT; CDR3 protein: CASTRGSDDSGNTIYF
D gene: TRBD1; J gene: TRBJ1-5; V gene: TRBV19; clone size: many; CDR3 length: 16; CDR3 DNA: TGTGCCAGTAGTATAGCGAGACAGGGACGCAATCAGCCCCAGCATTTT; CDR3 protein: CASSIARQGRNQPQHF
D gene: -; J gene: TRBJ1-5; V gene: TRBV19; clone size: few; CDR3 length: 12; CDR3 DNA: TGTGCCAGTAGTCCTTACGATCAGCCCCAGCATTTT; CDR3 protein: CASSPYDQPQHF
D gene: -; J gene: TRBJ2-1; V gene: TRBV2; clone size: many; CDR3 length: 13; CDR3 DNA: TGTGCCAGCAGTGAACGGCCAGGCAATGAGCAGTTCTTC; CDR3 protein: CASSERPGNEQFF
D gene: -; J gene: TRBJ2-5; V gene: TRBV2; clone size: -; CDR3 length: 13; CDR3 DNA: TGTGCCAGCAGTGGGGACACTCAGCAGACCCAGTACTTC; CDR3 protein: CASSGDTQQTQYF
D gene: -; J gene: TRBJ1-1; V gene: TRBV18; clone size: many; CDR3 length: 13; CDR3 DNA: TGTGCCAGCAGCCCAACACTGAACACTGAAGCTTTCTTT; CDR3 protein: CASSPTLNTEAFF
D gene: TRBD1; J gene: TRBJ1-3; V gene: TRBV19; clone size: -; CDR3 length: 16; CDR3 DNA: TGTGCCAGTAGTATCGTACAGGGGGCGATTGGAAACACCATATATTTT; CDR3 protein: CASSIVQGAIGNTIYF
D gene: -; J gene: TRBJ1-1; V gene: TRBV18; clone size: -; CDR3 length: 16; CDR3 DNA: TGTGCCAGCTCCTCCATAGCCCGAGGTGGGAACACTGAAGCTTTCTTT; CDR3 protein: CASSSIARGGNTEAFF
D gene: -; J gene: TRBJ2-5; V gene: TRBV18; clone size: few; CDR3 length: 14; CDR3 DNA: TGTGCCAGCTCACCGCAGGGGAAGCAAGAGACCCAGTACTTC; CDR3 protein: CASSPQGKQETQYF